The rows below give T cell receptor beta chains drawn from one sample of a study of OX40 agonist ivuxolimab in advanced cancers. Method: immunoSEQ multiplex PCR; TCRdb's copy keeps in-frame clones and lacks some. The repertoire holds roughly 50,000 clones, 85% to 90% seen once, with around a third in the top ten. The specimen was CD4+ or CD8+ T cells sorted from blood, collected in a trial of the OX40 agonist ivuxolimab. These receptors came from an adult with an advanced solid tumor such as melanoma, head and neck, liver or kidney cancer. The CDR3 runs from the conserved cysteine through the conserved F or W.

J	V	CDR3
TRBJ2-3	TRBV28	CASSLAGAADTQYF
TRBJ2-7	TRBV7-3	CASSPMGGADEQYF
TRBJ1-1	TRBV7-9	CASSPGTSGKTEAFF
TRBJ1-2	TRBV5-6	CASSFGRGYTF
TRBJ1-2	TRBV7-9	CASRQGTYGYTF
TRBJ1-3	TRBV27	CASSSSTGRSGNTIYF
TRBJ2-1	TRBV29-1	CSVVAEKYNEQFF
TRBJ1-5	TRBV19	CASSEEDRGNQPQHF
TRBJ1-4	TRBV27	CASSDTGSEKLFF
TRBJ1-2	TRBV27	CASSADPMGQGFGYTF
TRBJ2-2	TRBV28	CASRPDEASGRELFF
TRBJ2-7	TRBV29-1	CSVGENEQYF
TRBJ1-5	TRBV6-5	CASGGLSNQPQHF
TRBJ2-7	TRBV4-1	CASSQVPGGSYEQYF
TRBJ2-2	TRBV15	CATKTREGTGELFF
TRBJ1-1	TRBV6-1	CASSEGGGGVAEAFF
TRBJ1-5	TRBV27	CASSFQAGGPQHF
TRBJ2-6	TRBV7-3	CASSLILGGANVLTF
TRBJ2-7	TRBV6-5	CASSYSMGSYEQYF
TRBJ1-4	TRBV7-3	CASAGGPNEKLFF
TRBJ2-3	TRBV9	CASSVAWSSSPTDTQYF
TRBJ1-4	TRBV7-9	CASSSVDSGGEKLFF
TRBJ1-5	TRBV29-1	CSVASGDSNQPQHF
TRBJ2-3	TRBV11-2	CASRGQGALWDTQYF
TRBJ2-3	TRBV2	CASSKAGGLDTQYF
TRBJ2-7	TRBV19	CASSLGLAGDEQYF
TRBJ2-1	TRBV19	CASSMTAVLSNEQFF
TRBJ2-7	TRBV15	CATSSGYEQYF
TRBJ2-7	TRBV2	CASSVSPASGTGYEQYF
TRBJ1-2	TRBV2	CASSLDRTFYGYTF
TRBJ2-5	TRBV6-5	CASSYWGAKETQYF
TRBJ1-6	TRBV14	CASSNDPLGVGPLHF
TRBJ2-5	TRBV5-4	CASSWGGLAGDVTQYF
TRBJ2-7	TRBV30	CAWRAPGLAQTYEQYF
TRBJ2-7	TRBV27	CASKGQGYEQYF
TRBJ2-7	TRBV29-1	CSVEVSGNPYEQYF
TRBJ1-1	TRBV5-1	CASSLAGVLNTEAFF
TRBJ1-3	TRBV11-2	CASSLHDYSGNTIYF
TRBJ2-1	TRBV27	CASSASGSGEQFF
TRBJ2-5	TRBV9	CASSVGAGEETQYF
TRBJ1-1	TRBV6-5	CASSYMGNTEAFF
TRBJ2-7	TRBV6-5	CASSFRVSGSYEQYF
TRBJ2-6	TRBV5-1	CASSLVEYDPLSSGANVLTF
TRBJ2-6	TRBV5-8	CASSLGDDRAVFSGANVLTF
TRBJ2-7	TRBV6-1	CASSEAPTGTSYEQYF
TRBJ2-5	TRBV15	CATSRGGQQETQYF
TRBJ1-2	TRBV27	CASSLGADVNYGYTF
TRBJ2-1	TRBV2	CASSDPLAGGYNEQFF
TRBJ2-1	TRBV21-1	CASFPPPPWTSGGTYNEQFF
TRBJ1-4	TRBV27	CASTSTLGRGNEKLFF
TRBJ2-1	TRBV6-5	CASSYSGQGNEQFF
TRBJ1-5	TRBV1	CTSSQHGQPQHF
TRBJ2-7	TRBV25-1	CASSNPRGGRIPYEQYF
TRBJ2-1	TRBV6-5	CASSLAGNTYNEQFF
TRBJ2-7	TRBV7-9	CASSWRRADPYEQYF
TRBJ1-5	TRBV27	CASSLGGDLLTLNF
TRBJ2-1	TRBV7-6	CASRSTGTGINNEQFF
TRBJ2-1	TRBV11-2	CASRRSNEQFF